A selection of T cell receptor beta chains follows, all from one sample in a study of a mutant IDH1 vaccine in newly diagnosed glioma. Only in-frame clones appear in the TCRdb table, and some are missing; sequencing was by immunoSEQ multiplex PCR. There are 68,000 or so clones in the sample; roughly 83% occur only once, and more than 10% lies in the top ten. These TCRs' antigens remain unknown. The starting material was PBMCs, obtained from a glioma patient whose treatment included an IDH1 peptide vaccine. These receptor sequences come from a man aged 18 to 29 with glioma. The conserved cysteine and the conserved F or W are not part of the CDR3 here.

TRBJ1-2,TRBV4-1,ASSQDRFSTVLSYGYT
TRBJ1-1,TRBV5-8,ASSHWTGGLIPEAF
TRBJ2-5,TRBV5-1,ASSLSGGVQETQY
TRBJ1-2,TRBV7-2,ASSLARGGYT
TRBJ1-5,TRBV2,ASRGQRNQPQH
TRBJ2-2,TRBV11-2,ASSPRTRTNTGELF
TRBJ2-1,TRBV30,AWSVLAGGVRYNEQF
TRBJ2-5,TRBV19,ASSLPGRTGRETQY
TRBJ2-7,TRBV30,AWTPLITWGYEQY
TRBJ2-1,TRBV20-1,SANEQF
TRBJ2-1,TRBV9,ASSVGTLLRYEQF
TRBJ1-1,TRBV11-2,ASSLNFSPEAF
TRBJ2-7,TRBV18,ASSPKSGGEKGYEQY